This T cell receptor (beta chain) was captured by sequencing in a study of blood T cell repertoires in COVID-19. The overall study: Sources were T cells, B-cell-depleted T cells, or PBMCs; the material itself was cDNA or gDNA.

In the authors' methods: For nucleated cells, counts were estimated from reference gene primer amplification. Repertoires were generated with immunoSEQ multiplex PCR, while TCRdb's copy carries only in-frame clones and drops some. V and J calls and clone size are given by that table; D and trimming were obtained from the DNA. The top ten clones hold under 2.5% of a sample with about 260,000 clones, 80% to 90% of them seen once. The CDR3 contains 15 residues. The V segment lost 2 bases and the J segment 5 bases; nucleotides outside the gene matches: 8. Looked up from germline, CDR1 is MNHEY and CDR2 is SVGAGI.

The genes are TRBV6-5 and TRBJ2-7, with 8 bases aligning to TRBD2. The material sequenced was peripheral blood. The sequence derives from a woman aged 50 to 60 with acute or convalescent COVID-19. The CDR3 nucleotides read TGTGCCAGCAGTTACGGAGCGGGAGAGGTTGACGAGCAGTACTTC. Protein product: CASSYGAGEVDEQYF.